The 32 T cell receptor beta chains in this list originate from one sample, sequenced in a study of T cells in tumors after PD-1 blockade. Data came from immunoSEQ multiplex PCR; TCRdb stores just in-frame clones and leaves some out. Among about 60,000 clones listed, around 74% were seen once. The sample consisted of PBMCs, taken after anti-PD-1 treatment. These receptors originate from a human donor with basal cell carcinoma.

This chain joins TRBV24-1 and TRBJ2-2, with D tentatively TRBD2 (6 bases). The germline V and J ends were trimmed by 3 bases and 4 bases, with 11 bases remaining between them. This CDR3 spans 15 amino acids. Germline V CDR1 and CDR2: KGHDR, SFDVKD. The CDR3 nucleotides are TGTGCCACCAGTGATACCGGGACTCTCACCGGGGAGCTGTTTTTT. Amino acid sequence: CATSDTGTLTGELFF.

This clone showed up just once. V is TRBV3-1 (or the pseudogene TRBV3-2) and J is TRBJ1-5; D unresolved. The CDR3 contains 14 residues. Germline CDR1 LGHDT, CDR2 YNNKEL (reference sequence). V was clipped by 5 bases and J by 4 bases, with 12 bases between them. The CDR3 DNA sequence: TGTGCCAGCAGCTACCGAGGCCTTAATCAGCCCCAGCATTTT. This encodes CASSYRGLNQPQHF.

In the case of this clone: The same CDR3 also results from other DNA sequences found in this sample. CDR3 sequence (DNA): TGCGCCAGCAGCTTGGTGGCGGCTAATTCACCCCTCCACTTT. It is translated as CASSLVAANSPLHF. The chain recombines TRBV5-1 with TRBJ1-6; D unresolved. CDR3 length: 14 residues. Trimming pared 0 bases from V and 6 bases from J, leaving 7 bases between. CDR1 and CDR2 (germline): SGHRS, YFSETQ.

The chain is built from TRBV9 and TRBJ1-6; 8 bases fit TRBD1. CDR3 length: 15 residues. The germline gives CDR1 SGDLS, CDR2 YYNGEE. V was clipped by 4 bases and J by 10 bases; unmatched bases: 10. CDR3 sequence (DNA): TGTGCCAGCAGCCCGGAGACAGGGGACCACTCACCCCTCCACTTT. It codes for CASSPETGDHSPLHF.

J is TRBJ2-3 and V is TRBV5-1, with D unresolved. The CDR3 covers 14 residues. The germline gives CDR1 SGHRS, CDR2 YFSETQ. Trimming shortened V by 4 bases and J by 5 bases, and 14 bases separated the two germline ends. DNA of the CDR3: TGCGCCAGCAGCCCAGGCTTTAGGGAAGATACGCAGTATTTT. Translated: CASSPGFREDTQYF.

The CDR3 protein is CASSIDQGGGASNEQFF. The CDR3 nucleotides read TGTGCCAGTAGTATAGATCAAGGCGGGGGGGCAAGCAATGAGCAGTTCTTC. The chain recombines TRBV19 with TRBJ2-1; 9 positions agree with TRBD2. CDR1 and CDR2 from the germline V gene are LNHDA and SQIVND (reference sequence). The CDR3 consists of 17 residues. V was pared by 0 bases and J by 6 bases, with 9 bases of the junction left unmatched. The full variable domain, its missing parts supplied by reference TRBV19 and TRBJ2-1, is DGGITQSPKYLFRKEGQNVTLSCEQNLNHDAMYWYRQDPGQGLRLIYYSQIVNDFQKGDIAEGYSVSREKKESFPLTVTSAQKNPTAFYLCASSIDQGGGASNEQFFGPGTRLTVL.

V gene TRBV10-3 combines with J gene TRBJ2-1; the D gene is possibly TRBD2 (7 bases). Looked up from germline, CDR1 is ENHRY and CDR2 is SYGVKD. V lost 3 bases and J 9 bases, leaving 18 bases between the germline ends. This CDR3 has 15 residues. CDR3 in DNA: TGTGCCATCAGTGATTGGGGGGGCAGGGAGAGTGAGCAGTTCTTC. It translates to CAISDWGGRESEQFF.

V gene TRBV3-1 (or the pseudogene TRBV3-2) combines with J gene TRBJ2-6; perhaps TRBD1 as D (7 bases). This CDR3 contains 18 residues. The germline V and J ends were trimmed by 5 bases and 1 base, with 18 bases remaining between them. CDR1 is LGHDT and CDR2 is YNNKEL in the germline V gene (reference sequence). The CDR3 is CASSAGTATLSGANVLTF. The CDR3 bases are TGTGCCAGCAGCGCGGGGACAGCCACTTTGTCTGGGGCCAACGTCCTGACTTTC.

This clone showed up just a few times. This chain connects TRBV3-1 (or the pseudogene TRBV3-2) to TRBJ1-4; 11 bases are a match to TRBD1. Unmatched junction bases numbered 4, after V lost 5 bases and J lost 11 bases. CDR1 and CDR2 from the germline V gene are LGHDT and YNNKEL (reference sequence). The length of the CDR3 is 13 residues. CDR3 nucleotides: TGTGCCAGCAGCGTGGACAGGGGGCTCAAACTGTTTTTT. Encoded protein: CASSVDRGLKLFF.

There are a few counts of this clone. This sequence joins TRBV20-1 and TRBJ1-1; D perhaps matches TRBD1 (5 bases). V lost 3 bases and J 10 bases, leaving 12 bases between the germline ends. Germline CDR1 reads DFQATT; CDR2 reads SNEGSKA (reference sequence). The CDR3 consists of 11 residues. In DNA form, the CDR3 reads TGCAGTGCTAGCCTACCTCAGGGAGCTTTCTTT. Translation gives CSASLPQGAFF.

The chain recombines TRBV6-5 with TRBJ1-1; TRBD1 matches at 9 bases. Trimming took 5 bases from V and 4 from J; bases not matched to a gene: 8. CDR3 length equals 15 residues. CDR1 is MNHEY and CDR2 is SVGAGI in the germline V gene. CDR3 sequence (DNA): TGTGCCAGCAGTCCCGGGACAGGGTACGGCACTGAAGCTTTCTTT. This gives the protein CASSPGTGYGTEAFF.

This sequence joins TRBV5-6 and TRBJ1-4, with TRBD1 matching over 7 bases. Unmatched junction bases numbered 3, after V lost 4 bases and J lost 0 bases. The CDR3 covers 15 residues. Germline V CDR1 and CDR2: SGHDT, YYEEEE. As DNA, the CDR3 is TGTGCCAGCAGCCCTGGGACAGCAACTAATGAAAAACTGTTTTTT. Translation gives CASSPGTATNEKLFF.

The rearrangement joins TRBV7-9 to TRBJ1-4; D is ambiguous. The CDR3 is made up of 15 amino acids. V dropped 5 bases and J dropped 7 bases, with 17 bases sitting between them. Germline CDR1 reads SEHNR; CDR2 reads FQNEAQ (reference sequence). The CDR3 sequence: CASSPLPREGEKLFF. DNA of the CDR3: TGTGCCAGCAGCCCGTTACCCCGGGAGGGTGAAAAACTGTTTTTT.

A note on this clone: The sample has other DNA sequences that encode this CDR3 too. The chain combines TRBV4-1 with TRBJ2-7; the match to TRBD2 covers 10 bases. Trimming cost V 4 bases and J 2 bases; bases outside gene matches: 5. In germline, CDR1 is MGHRA, CDR2 YSYEKL. CDR3 length: 15 amino acids. CDR3 region: CASSLSGGGAYEQYF. DNA for the CDR3: TGCGCCAGCAGCCTCAGCGGGGGGGGCGCCTACGAGCAGTACTTC.

V and J are TRBV28 and TRBJ1-6, with TRBD1 as a possible D gene (5 bases). Trimming removed 5 bases from V and 6 bases from J, with 17 bases in between. This CDR3 has 16 amino acids. Germline loops: CDR1 MDHEN, CDR2 SYDVKM. The CDR3 DNA reads as TGTGCCAGCAGTCGAGCTGACAGTAGCACTAATTCACCCCTCCACTTT. It specifies CASSRADSSTNSPLHF.

V usage is TRBV28 and J usage is TRBJ1-1, with no clear D. Germline assignment: CDR1 MDHEN and CDR2 SYDVKM. The CDR3 has 14 amino acids. V lost 2 bases to trimming and J lost 2 bases, with 9 bases between them. This CDR3 reads CASSLGRLNTEAFF. The CDR3 DNA is TGTGCCAGCAGTTTAGGCAGGCTAAACACTGAAGCTTTCTTT. The full variable domain, in which reference TRBV28 and TRBJ1-1 provide the parts outside the CDR3, is DVKVTQSSRYLVKRTGEKVFLECVQDMDHENMFWYRQDPGLGLRLIYFSYDVKMKEKGDIPEGYSVSREKKERFSLILESASTNQTSMYLCASSLGRLNTEAFFGQGTRLTVV.

The chain employs TRBV28 and TRBJ2-4; 8 positions agree with TRBD2. V dropped 6 bases and J dropped 1; count of bases not matched to a gene: 2. The CDR3 sequence is 14 residues long. Germline V gene sequence: CDR1 MDHEN, CDR2 SYDVKM. Here the CDR3 DNA reads TGTGCCAGCAGACGGGAGGGGGCCAAAAACATTCAGTACTTC. It is translated as CASRREGAKNIQYF.

This clone occurred once. The chain joins TRBV4-1 to TRBJ2-5; D is unclear. From germline, CDR1 is MGHRA and CDR2 YSYEKL. Trimming pared 4 bases from V and 1 base from J, leaving 1 base between. The CDR3 sequence is 11 residues long. CDR3 amino acids: CASSLQETQYF. CDR3 sequence (DNA): TGCGCCAGCAGCCTCCAAGAGACCCAGTACTTC.

The chain carries TRBV5-5 and TRBJ1-4; TRBD1 might be the D (5 bases). CDR1 is SGHKS and CDR2 is YYEKEE in the germline V gene (reference sequence). This CDR3 contains 15 residues. The V end was cut by 2 bases, the J end by 4 bases, with 12 bases between. The CDR3 nucleotides are TGTGCCAGCAGCTTCCGACAGCCCTTTAATGAAAAACTGTTTTTT. Amino acids: CASSFRQPFNEKLFF.

The chain recombines TRBV20-1 with TRBJ2-1, with D uncertain. This CDR3 spans 11 amino acids. Germline assignment: CDR1 DFQATT and CDR2 SNEGSKA (reference sequence). The ends were cut back, 3 bases at V and 3 bases at J, with 3 bases in the middle. The CDR3 coding sequence is TGCAGTGCTAGGATCTACAATGAGCAGTTCTTC. Its protein is CSARIYNEQFF.

This chain connects TRBV20-1 to TRBJ2-7; 11 nucleotides match TRBD2. V shed 3 bases and J 3 bases; nucleotides not matched to a gene: 10. The V gene's germline CDR1 is DFQATT and CDR2 SNEGSKA (reference sequence). The length of the CDR3 is 16 residues. CDR3 sequence reads: CSASELAGVLGYEQYF. Here the CDR3 DNA reads TGCAGTGCTAGTGAACTAGCGGGGGTGCTCGGCTACGAGCAGTACTTC.

The rearrangement joins TRBV5-1 to TRBJ2-7, with a possible D match to TRBD1 (5 bases). This CDR3 has 14 amino acids. Germline assignment: CDR1 SGHRS and CDR2 YFSETQ. The V and J ends lost 4 bases and 4 bases respectively, with 15 bases between them. The CDR3 spells CASSTSGLSYEQYF. CDR3 coding DNA: TGCGCCAGCAGCACCTCAGGGCTTTCATACGAGCAGTACTTC. The full variable domain, its missing parts supplied by reference TRBV5-1 and TRBJ2-7, is KAGVTQTPRYLIKTRGQQVTLSCSPISGHRSVSWYQQTPGQGLQFLFEYFSETQRNKGNFPGRFSGRQFSNSRSEMNVSTLELGDSALYLCASSTSGLSYEQYFGPGTRLTVT.

The CDR3 protein is CASSRTQVSGYGYTF. The CDR3 DNA follows: TGTGCCAGCAGCCGCACACAGGTTTCTGGCTATGGCTACACCTTC. The chain combines TRBV28 with TRBJ1-2; D is perhaps TRBD1 (5 bases). The V and J ends lost 6 bases and 4 bases respectively, with 18 bases between them. The CDR3 is made up of 15 amino acids. The germline CDR1 and CDR2 sequences are MDHEN and SYDVKM.

The CDR3 coding sequence is TGTGCCAGCAGTCCCAGGTCCTACGAGCAGTACTTC. Its protein product is CASSPRSYEQYF. This chain uses TRBV12-3 or TRBV12-4 with TRBJ2-7; D is ambiguous. CDR3 length: 12 residues. Trimming cost V 5 bases and J 1 base, with 6 bases left between them.

The chain has TRBV24-1 and TRBJ2-1; 8 bases fit TRBD2. V gave up 4 bases and J gave up 2 bases; unmatched junction bases: 6. The CDR3 consists of 16 residues. Germline V CDR1 and CDR2: KGHDR, SFDVKD. In DNA form, the CDR3 reads TGTGCCACCAGTGACCGGGGACTAGGGCCCTACAATGAGCAGTTCTTC. Its protein product is CATSDRGLGPYNEQFF.

This clone has more than one count but fewer than ten. V gene TRBV30 combines with J gene TRBJ2-3; D gene ambiguous. V lost 5 bases and J 6 bases, leaving 15 bases between the germline ends. This CDR3 spans 13 amino acids. Germline loops: CDR1 GTSNPN, CDR2 SVGIG (reference sequence). The CDR3 DNA reads as TGTGCCTGGTCCCCGACCGGCCCGGATACGCAGTATTTT. Translation: CAWSPTGPDTQYF.

Only a few counts were recorded for this clone. The chain is built from TRBV10-1 and TRBJ2-5; 10 nucleotides agree with TRBD2. The CDR3 extends over 13 amino acids. J gave up 4 bases and V 9 bases, and 5 bases lay outside the gene matches. The V gene's germline CDR1 is WNHNN and CDR2 SYGVQD (reference sequence). The CDR3 nucleotides are TGCGCCAGTAGCGGGGGGCCTTCAGAGACCCAGTACTTC. Translation: CASSGGPSETQYF.

The chain employs TRBV9 and TRBJ2-1; the match to TRBD2 covers 10 bases. Germline V gives CDR1 SGDLS, CDR2 YYNGEE. The CDR3 consists of 17 residues. After removal of 2 bases from V and 4 bases from J, the junction contained 9 bases not matched to a gene. CDR3 amino acids: CASSVSLAGAAYNEQFF. The CDR3 DNA is TGTGCCAGCAGCGTCAGTCTAGCGGGGGCGGCTTACAATGAGCAGTTCTTC.

This clone was detected a few times. The CDR3 spells CASSPPAVLEAFF. CDR3 in DNA: TGTGCCAGCAGTCCCCCGGCTGTTTTGGAAGCTTTCTTT. V and J are TRBV6-5 and TRBJ1-1; D gene ambiguous. This CDR3 comprises 13 residues. In germline, CDR1 is MNHEY, CDR2 SVGAGI. Trimming pared 5 bases from V and 8 bases from J, leaving 15 bases between.

V and J are TRBV30 and TRBJ1-5; a weak D match, TRBD1 (5 bases). The V and J ends lost 3 bases and 4 bases respectively, with 10 bases between them. Germline V CDR1 and CDR2: GTSNPN, SVGIG (reference sequence). The CDR3 runs 13 residues. The CDR3 nucleotides read TGTGCCTGGAGCGGGGGGGAGAATCAGCCCCAGCATTTT. Translated, it gives CAWSGGENQPQHF.

The J gene is TRBJ1-1, the V gene TRBV7-5; the DNA was not used to check the table's D call, TRBD1. TRBV7-5 is listed as a pseudogene. The CDR3 totals 15 residues. The CDR3 DNA sequence: TGTGCCAGAAGCGTCAGGGGTCCTTCGAACACTGAAGCTTTCTTT. This translates into CARSVRGPSNTEAFF.

DNA for the CDR3: TGTGCTAGTGGTGCGGGTTATAGCAATCAGCCCCAGCATTTT. Its protein is CASGAGYSNQPQHF. The rearrangement links TRBV12-5 to TRBJ1-5; D not resolved. V dropped 5 bases and J dropped 0 bases, with 8 bases sitting between them. This CDR3 contains 14 residues. CDR1 and CDR2 (germline): LGHNT, FRNRAP.